The clone carrying this TCR beta chain has a count of ten or more. Its target is unknown. The data originate from a study of T cell repertoires in cytomegalovirus infection. The study's findings and limits: Cumulative public TCR beta family frequency identified CMV carriers with the relevant HLA.

Using its own MiXCR run on the reads, TCRdb lists one record per CDR3 protein. This table holds hundreds of thousands of distinct CDR3 sequences, approximately 10% found once. The V and J ends lost 5 bases and 1 base, in that order; junction bases with no gene match: 5. The germline V gene has CDR1 MDHEN and CDR2 SYDVKM. This CDR3 has 15 residues. Specimen: PBMCs. The source is a human donor in good health (CMV status not recorded). Some clones in this sample may be carry-over from other donors' samples. The chain joins TRBV28 to TRBJ2-7; 10 nucleotides align to TRBD2. The CDR3 sequence is CASSAPSGRSYEQYF. The CDR3 nucleotides are TGTGCCAGCAGTGCCCCTAGCGGGAGATCCTACGAGCAGTACTTC. The full variable domain, its missing parts supplied by reference TRBV28 and TRBJ2-7, is DVKVTQSSRYLVKRTGEKVFLECVQDMDHENMFWYRQDPGLGLRLIYFSYDVKMKEKGDIPEGYSVSREKKERFSLILESASTNQTSMYLCASSAPSGRSYEQYFGPGTRLTVT.